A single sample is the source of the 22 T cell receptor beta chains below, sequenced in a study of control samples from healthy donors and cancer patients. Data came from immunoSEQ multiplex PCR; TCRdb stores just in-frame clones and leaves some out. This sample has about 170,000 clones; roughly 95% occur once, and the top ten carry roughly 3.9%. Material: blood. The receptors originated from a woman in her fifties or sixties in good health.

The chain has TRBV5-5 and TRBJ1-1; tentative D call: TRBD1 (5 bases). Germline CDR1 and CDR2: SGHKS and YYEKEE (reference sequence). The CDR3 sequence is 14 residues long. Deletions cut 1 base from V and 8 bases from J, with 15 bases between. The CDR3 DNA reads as TGTGCCAGCAGCTTGAATGGGGGGTTTGAGGAAGCTTTCTTT. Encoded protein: CASSLNGGFEEAFF.

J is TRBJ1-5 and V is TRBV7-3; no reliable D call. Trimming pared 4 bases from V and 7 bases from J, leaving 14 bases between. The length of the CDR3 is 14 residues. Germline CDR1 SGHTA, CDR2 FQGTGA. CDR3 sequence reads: CASSSPRMGQPQHF. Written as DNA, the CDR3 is TGTGCCAGCAGCTCTCCCCGGATGGGCCAGCCCCAGCATTTT.

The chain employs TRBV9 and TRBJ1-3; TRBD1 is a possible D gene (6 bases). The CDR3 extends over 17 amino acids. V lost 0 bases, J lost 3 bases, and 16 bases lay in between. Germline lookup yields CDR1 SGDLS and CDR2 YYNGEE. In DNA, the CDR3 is TGTGCCAGCAGCGTAGCTGGGGGGGCGGGGGATGGAAACACCATATATTTT. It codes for CASSVAGGAGDGNTIYF.

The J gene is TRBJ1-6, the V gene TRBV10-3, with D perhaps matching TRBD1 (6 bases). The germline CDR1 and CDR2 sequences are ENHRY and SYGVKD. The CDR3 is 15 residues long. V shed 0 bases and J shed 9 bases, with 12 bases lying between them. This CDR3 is CAISESDRKGSPLHF. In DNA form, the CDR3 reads TGTGCCATCAGTGAGTCTGACAGGAAAGGTTCACCCCTCCACTTT.

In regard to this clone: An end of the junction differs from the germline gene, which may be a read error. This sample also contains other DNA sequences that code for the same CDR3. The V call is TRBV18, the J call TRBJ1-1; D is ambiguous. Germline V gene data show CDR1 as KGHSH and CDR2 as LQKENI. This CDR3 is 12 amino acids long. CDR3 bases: TGCGCCAGCTCACCACAAGGCACTGAAGCTTTCTTT. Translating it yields CASSPQGTEAFF.

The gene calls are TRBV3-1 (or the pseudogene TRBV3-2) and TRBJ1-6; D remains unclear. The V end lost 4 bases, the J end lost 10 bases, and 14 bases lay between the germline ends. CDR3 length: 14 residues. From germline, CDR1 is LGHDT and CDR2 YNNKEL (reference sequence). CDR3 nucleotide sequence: TGTGCCAGCAGCCTAACAAGCCAGGTCTCACCCCTCCACTTT. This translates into CASSLTSQVSPLHF.

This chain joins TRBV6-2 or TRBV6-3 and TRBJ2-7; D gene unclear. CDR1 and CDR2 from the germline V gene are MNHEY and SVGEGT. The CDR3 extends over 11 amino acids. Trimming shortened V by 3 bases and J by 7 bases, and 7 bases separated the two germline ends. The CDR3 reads CASSYYREQYF. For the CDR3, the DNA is TGTGCCAGCAGTTATTATCGGGAGCAGTACTTC.

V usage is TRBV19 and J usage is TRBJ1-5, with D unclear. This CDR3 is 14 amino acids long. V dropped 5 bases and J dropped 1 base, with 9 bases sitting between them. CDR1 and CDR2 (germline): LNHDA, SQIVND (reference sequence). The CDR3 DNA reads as TGTGCCAGTAGTCTGAGGCAGAGCAATCAGCCCCAGCATTTT. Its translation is CASSLRQSNQPQHF.

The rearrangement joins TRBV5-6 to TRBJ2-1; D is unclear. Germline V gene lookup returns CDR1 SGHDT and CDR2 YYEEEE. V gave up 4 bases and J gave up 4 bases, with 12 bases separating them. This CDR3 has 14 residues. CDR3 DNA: TGTGCCAGCAGCACTGCCAGTCGATACAATGAGCAGTTCTTC. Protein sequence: CASSTASRYNEQFF.

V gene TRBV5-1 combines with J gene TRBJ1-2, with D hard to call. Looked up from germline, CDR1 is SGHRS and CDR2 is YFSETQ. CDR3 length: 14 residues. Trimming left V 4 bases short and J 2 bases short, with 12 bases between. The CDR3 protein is CASSVGLGNYGYTF. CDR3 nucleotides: TGCGCCAGCAGCGTGGGTTTGGGGAACTATGGCTACACCTTC.

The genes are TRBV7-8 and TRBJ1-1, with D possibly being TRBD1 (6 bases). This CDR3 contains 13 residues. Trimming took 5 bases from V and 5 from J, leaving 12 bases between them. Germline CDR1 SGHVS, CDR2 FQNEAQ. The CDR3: CASSHYQGTEAFF. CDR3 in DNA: TGTGCCAGCAGCCACTATCAGGGGACTGAAGCTTTCTTT.

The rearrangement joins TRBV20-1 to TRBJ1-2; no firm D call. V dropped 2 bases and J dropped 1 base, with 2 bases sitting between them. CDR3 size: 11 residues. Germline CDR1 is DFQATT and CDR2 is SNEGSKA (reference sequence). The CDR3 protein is CSARLNYGYTF. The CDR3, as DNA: TGCAGTGCTAGACTTAACTATGGCTACACCTTC.

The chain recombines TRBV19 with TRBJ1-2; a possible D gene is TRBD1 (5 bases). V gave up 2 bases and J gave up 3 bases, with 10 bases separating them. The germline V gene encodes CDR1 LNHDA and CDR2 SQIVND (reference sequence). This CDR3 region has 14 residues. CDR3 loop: CASSIPGRYYGYTF. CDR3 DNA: TGTGCCAGTAGTATACCAGGGCGTTACTATGGCTACACCTTC.

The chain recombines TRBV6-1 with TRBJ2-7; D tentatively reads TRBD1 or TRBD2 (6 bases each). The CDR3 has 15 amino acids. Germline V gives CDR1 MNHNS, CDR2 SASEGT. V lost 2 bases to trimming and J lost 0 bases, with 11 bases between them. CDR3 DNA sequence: TGTGCCAGCAGTGAAAGAGGGGGGTTCTCCTACGAGCAGTACTTC. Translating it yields CASSERGGFSYEQYF.

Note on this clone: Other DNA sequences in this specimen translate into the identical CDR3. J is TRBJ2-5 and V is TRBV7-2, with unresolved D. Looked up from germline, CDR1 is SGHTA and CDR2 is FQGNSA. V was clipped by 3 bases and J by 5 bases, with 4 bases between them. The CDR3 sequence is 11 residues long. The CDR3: CASSFQETQYF. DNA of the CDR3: TGTGCCAGCAGCTTCCAGGAGACCCAGTACTTC. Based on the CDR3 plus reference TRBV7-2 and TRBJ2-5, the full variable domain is GAGVSQSPSNKVTEKGKDVELRCDPISGHTALYWYRQSLGQGLEFLIYFQGNSAPDKSGLPSDRFSAERTGGSVSTLTIQRTQQEDSAVYLCASSFQETQYFGPGTRLLVL.

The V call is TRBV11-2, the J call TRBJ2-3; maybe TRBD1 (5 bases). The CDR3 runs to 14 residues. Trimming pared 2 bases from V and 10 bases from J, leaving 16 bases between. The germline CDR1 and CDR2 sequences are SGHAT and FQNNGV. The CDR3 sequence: CASSLRDSLGAQYF. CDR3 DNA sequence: TGTGCCAGCAGCTTACGAGACAGCCTTGGCGCGCAGTATTTT.

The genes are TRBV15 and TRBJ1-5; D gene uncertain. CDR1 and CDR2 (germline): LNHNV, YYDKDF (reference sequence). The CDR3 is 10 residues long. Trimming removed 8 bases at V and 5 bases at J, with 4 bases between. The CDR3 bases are TGTGCCACCGGGGATCAGCCCCAGCATTTT. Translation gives CATGDQPQHF.

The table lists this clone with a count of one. The CDR3 reads CASSQDEQGASGYTF. CDR3 DNA sequence: TGTGCCAGCAGCCAAGATGAGCAGGGGGCGAGCGGCTACACCTTC. The genes are TRBV3-1 (or the pseudogene TRBV3-2) and TRBJ1-2; 8 nucleotides match TRBD1. The germline V gene has CDR1 LGHDT and CDR2 YNNKEL (reference sequence). With V trimmed by 0 bases and J by 8 bases, 8 bases remained unmatched. CDR3 length equals 15 residues.

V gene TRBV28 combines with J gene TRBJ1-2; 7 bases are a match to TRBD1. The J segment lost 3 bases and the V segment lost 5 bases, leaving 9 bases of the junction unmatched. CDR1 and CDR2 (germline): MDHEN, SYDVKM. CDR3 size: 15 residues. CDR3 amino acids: CASSVPPGQYYGYTF. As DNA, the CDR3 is TGTGCCAGCAGTGTCCCCCCGGGACAGTACTATGGCTACACCTTC.

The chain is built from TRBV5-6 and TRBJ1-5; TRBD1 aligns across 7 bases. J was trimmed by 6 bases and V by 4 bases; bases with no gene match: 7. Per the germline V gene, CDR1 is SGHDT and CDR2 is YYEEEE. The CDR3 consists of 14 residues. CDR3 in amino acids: CASSLRQGGQPQHF. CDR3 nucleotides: TGTGCCAGCAGCCTCAGACAGGGTGGTCAGCCCCAGCATTTT.

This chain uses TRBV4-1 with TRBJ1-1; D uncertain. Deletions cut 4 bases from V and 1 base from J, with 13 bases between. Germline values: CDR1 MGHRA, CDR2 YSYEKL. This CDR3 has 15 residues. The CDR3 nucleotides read TGCGCCAGCAGCCTCGTGCCGGGGAGGAACACTGAAGCTTTCTTT. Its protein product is CASSLVPGRNTEAFF.

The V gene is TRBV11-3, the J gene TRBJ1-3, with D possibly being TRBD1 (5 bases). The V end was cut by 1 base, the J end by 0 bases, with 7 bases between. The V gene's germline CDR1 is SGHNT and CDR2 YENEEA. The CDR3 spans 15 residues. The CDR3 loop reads CASSLGGTSGNTIYF. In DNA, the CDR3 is TGTGCCAGCAGCTTAGGCGGGACCTCTGGAAACACCATATATTTT.